The 11 T cell receptor beta chains given below trace back to one sample, sequenced in a study of blood T cell repertoires in COVID-19. This table comes from immunoSEQ multiplex PCR, and its TCRdb copy is limited to in-frame clones, with some not included. This repertoire shows over 45,000 clones, 87% found once; its top ten account for over 5.5%. Sequenced input: peripheral blood. The origin of the receptors is a man aged 50 to 60 with active COVID-19.

This clone occurred once. The chain has TRBV11-2 and TRBJ2-7; 7 nucleotides match TRBD2. Germline CDR1 SGHAT, CDR2 FQNNGV. The length of the CDR3 is 13 residues. V shed 7 bases, J shed 4 bases, and the junction held 7 bases outside the gene matches. The CDR3 sequence: CASIQPGGYEQYF. For the CDR3, the DNA is TGTGCCAGCATTCAACCCGGGGGGTACGAGCAGTACTTC. Combining the CDR3 with reference TRBV11-2 and TRBJ2-7 gives the whole variable domain EAGVAQSPRYKIIEKRQSVAFWCNPISGHATLYWYQQILGQGPKLLIQFQNNGVVDDSQLPKDRFSAERLKGVDSTLKIQPAKLEDSAVYLCASIQPGGYEQYFGPGTRLTVT.

The genes are TRBV5-1 and TRBJ2-7, with D unclear. The CDR3 has 13 amino acids. V dropped 2 bases and J dropped 0 bases, with 6 bases sitting between them. The germline V gene encodes CDR1 SGHRS and CDR2 YFSETQ. CDR3 region: CASSFQVSYEQYF. CDR3 nucleotide sequence: TGCGCCAGCAGCTTTCAGGTCTCCTACGAGCAGTACTTC.

The V gene is TRBV6-1, the J gene TRBJ1-2; D ambiguous. The CDR3 extends over 17 amino acids. CDR1 MNHNS and CDR2 SASEGT come from the germline V gene. Trimming shortened V by 3 bases and J by 5 bases, and 22 bases separated the two germline ends. The CDR3 nucleotides read TGTGCCAGCAGTGAGGCGCCGGCGGGGATACTTGGGTATGGCTACACCTTC. Amino acids: CASSEAPAGILGYGYTF.

The gene calls are TRBV19 and TRBJ2-1; D not resolved. Trimming shortened V by 3 bases and J by 7 bases, and 10 bases separated the two germline ends. CDR1 is LNHDA, CDR2 SQIVND, per germline (reference sequence). The CDR3 has 13 amino acids. This CDR3 reads CASSIGVENEQFF. The CDR3 coding sequence is TGTGCCAGTAGTATTGGAGTTGAGAATGAGCAGTTCTTC.

The rearrangement joins TRBV18 to TRBJ1-1; D remains unclear. The CDR3 totals 12 residues. In germline, CDR1 is KGHSH, CDR2 LQKENI. The ends were cut back, 5 bases at V and 3 bases at J, with 7 bases in the middle. CDR3 coding DNA: TGTGCCAGCTCAAAATCGGACACTGAAGCTTTCTTT. Its translation: CASSKSDTEAFF.

The chain recombines TRBV7-6 with TRBJ2-7, with 9 bases lining up with TRBD1. This CDR3 spans 14 amino acids. CDR1 is SGHVS and CDR2 is FNYEAQ in the germline V gene. V dropped 4 bases and J dropped 0; count of bases not matched to a gene: 1. CDR3 amino acids: CASSWGQGSYEQYF. The CDR3 nucleotides are TGTGCCAGCAGCTGGGGACAGGGCTCCTACGAGCAGTACTTC.

The J gene is TRBJ2-5, the V gene TRBV6-5; 8 bases map to TRBD2. Germline V gene lookup returns CDR1 MNHEY and CDR2 SVGAGI. This CDR3 contains 13 residues. J was trimmed by 5 bases and V by 9 bases; bases with no gene match: 8. The CDR3 DNA reads as TGTGCCAGGGGTAGTGGGACTAGGGAGACCCAGTACTTC. Its translation is CARGSGTRETQYF.

V is TRBV6-5 and J is TRBJ2-5; a weak D match, TRBD2 (6 bases). Looked up from germline, CDR1 is MNHEY and CDR2 is SVGAGI. The CDR3 is made up of 14 amino acids. With 2 bases removed from V and 5 bases from J, the gap between germline ends came to 12 bases. The DNA of the CDR3 is TGTGCCAGCAGTTACGGCGGGATGGGTGAGACCCAGTACTTC. Its protein is CASSYGGMGETQYF.

The chain carries TRBV19 and TRBJ1-5; D unresolved. Germline V gene data show CDR1 as LNHDA and CDR2 as SQIVND (reference sequence). The CDR3 totals 13 residues. The V end lost 7 bases, the J end lost 3 bases, and 10 bases lay between the germline ends. CDR3 amino acids: CASTIFYNQPQHF. The CDR3 bases are TGTGCCAGTACCATCTTCTACAATCAGCCCCAGCATTTT.

This clone has just one count. The V and J genes are TRBV27 and TRBJ2-5; no reliable D call. V gave up 1 base and J gave up 5 bases, with 11 bases separating them. The CDR3 totals 14 residues. Germline V gene data show CDR1 as MNHEY and CDR2 as SMNVEV (reference sequence). The CDR3 protein is CASSLFPRLETQYF. The DNA for the CDR3 is TGTGCCAGCAGTTTATTTCCCAGGTTGGAGACCCAGTACTTC.

The V gene is TRBV11-1, the J gene TRBJ1-1, with D possibly matching TRBD1 (5 bases). V lost 10 bases and J lost 6, with 15 bases in between. The CDR3 consists of 12 residues. Per germline, CDR1 SGHAT and CDR2 FQDESV (reference sequence). CDR3 sequence: CATRDERAEAFF. In nucleotides, the CDR3 is TGTGCCACCAGGGACGAGAGGGCTGAAGCTTTCTTT.